The next 16 T cell receptor beta chains were all read from a single sample in a study of T cells after yellow fever vaccination. TCRdb reprocessed the 5' RACE reads with MiXCR, giving one entry per CDR3 protein. The sample lists a few hundred thousand distinct CDR3 sequences, around 13% occurring once. This specimen was CD4+ T cells sorted from PBMCs, taken 15 days after the yellow fever booster vaccination. These receptors all stem from a man younger than 35 who received the YFV17D yellow fever vaccine.

The J gene is TRBJ1-5, the V gene TRBV20-1; D gene uncertain. Germline V gene lookup returns CDR1 DFQATT and CDR2 SNEGSKA (reference sequence). V lost 0 bases and J 3 bases, leaving 9 bases between the germline ends. This CDR3 has 14 amino acids. CDR3 in DNA: TGCAGTGCTAGAGATCTCCCAGTCAATCAGCCCCAGCATTTT. Protein sequence: CSARDLPVNQPQHF.

The genes are TRBV3-1 and TRBJ2-1; D may correspond to TRBD1 or TRBD2 (5 bases each). CDR1 is LGHDT, CDR2 YNNKEL, per germline (reference sequence). The V and J ends lost 0 bases and 9 bases respectively, with 15 bases between them. The CDR3 length is 15 residues. CDR3 protein: CASSQDRGRGPEQFF. CDR3 DNA sequence: TGTGCCAGCAGCCAAGATAGGGGTAGAGGGCCTGAGCAGTTCTTC.

This clonotype showed up just a few times. The chain recombines TRBV24-1 with TRBJ2-5; D perhaps matches TRBD2 (6 bases). V was cut by 0 bases and J by 4 bases, with 14 bases left in between. This CDR3 is 16 amino acids long. Germline V gene sequence: CDR1 KGHDR, CDR2 SFDVKD. The CDR3, as DNA: TGTGCCACCAGTGATTTGGGGGATCCGCGGGGAGAGACCCAGTACTTC. Its translation is CATSDLGDPRGETQYF.

V gene TRBV6-2 or TRBV6-3 combines with J gene TRBJ2-2; no clear D gene. The germline gives CDR1 MNHEY, CDR2 SVGEGT. This CDR3 region has 16 residues. Trimming pared 8 bases from V and 0 bases from J, leaving 16 bases between. Here the CDR3 reads CASSYVWNSNTGELFF. CDR3 coding DNA: TGTGCCAGCTCCTACGTGTGGAACTCGAACACCGGGGAGCTGTTTTTT.

This clonotype has only a few counts. The chain carries TRBV2 and TRBJ2-5; tentatively, D is TRBD2 (6 bases). This CDR3 region has 14 residues. CDR1 and CDR2 (germline): SNHLY, FYNNEI. With 7 bases removed from V and 4 bases from J, the gap between germline ends came to 16 bases. The chain's CDR3 is CASMMGGLAETQYF. DNA of the CDR3: TGTGCCAGCATGATGGGAGGCCTAGCAGAGACCCAGTACTTC. The complete variable domain, with remaining parts taken from reference TRBV2 and TRBJ2-5, reads EPEVTQTPSHQVTQMGQEVILRCVPISNHLYFYWYRQILGQKVEFLVSFYNNEISEKSEIFDDQFSVERPDGSNFTLKIRSTKLEDSAMYFCASMMGGLAETQYFGPGTRLLVL.

V usage is TRBV7-8 and J usage is TRBJ2-7, with D possibly being TRBD1 or TRBD2 (6 bases each). V lost 8 bases to trimming and J lost 5 bases, with 19 bases between them. The germline CDR1 and CDR2 sequences are SGHVS and FQNEAQ. CDR3 size: 14 residues. CDR3 in DNA: TGTGCCAGCGCCCGAGGGGCAGGGGAGGACGAGCAGTACTTC. This codes for CASARGAGEDEQYF. Drawing the rest from reference TRBV7-8 and TRBJ2-7, the complete variable domain is GAGVSQSPRYKVAKRGQDVALRCDPISGHVSLFWYQQALGQGPEFLTYFQNEAQLDKSGLPSDRFFAERPEGSVSTLKIQRTQQEDSAVYLCASARGAGEDEQYFGPGTRLTVT.

The rearrangement links TRBV10-3 to TRBJ2-7; TRBD1 aligns across 7 bases. The CDR3 covers 15 residues. The germline gives CDR1 ENHRY, CDR2 SYGVKD. Trimming took 0 bases from V and 0 from J; bases not matched to a gene: 2. This CDR3 is CAISESGQRSYEQYF. The CDR3 DNA follows: TGTGCCATCAGTGAGTCGGGACAGCGCTCCTACGAGCAGTACTTC.

The chain links TRBV5-1 to TRBJ2-3; 8 nucleotides agree with TRBD1. CDR3 length equals 14 residues. CDR1 SGHRS and CDR2 YFSETQ come from the germline V gene. The junction had 7 bases not matched to a gene; V was cut back by 4 bases and J by 6 bases. For the CDR3, the DNA is TGCGCCAGCAGCCCGACAGGGGCGCTGGATACGCAGTATTTT. This encodes CASSPTGALDTQYF.

The rearrangement uses TRBV18 and TRBJ2-6; 7 bases are a match to TRBD1. Unmatched junction bases numbered 7, after V lost 2 bases and J lost 0 bases. The CDR3 consists of 18 residues. CDR1 is KGHSH and CDR2 is LQKENI in the germline V gene. Written as DNA, the CDR3 is TGTGCCAGCTCACCAATAGTGGGACAGTCCTCTGGGGCCAACGTCCTGACTTTC. This codes for CASSPIVGQSSGANVLTF. Variable domain in full (rest from reference TRBV18 and TRBJ2-6): NAGVMQNPRHLVRRRGQEARLRCSPMKGHSHVYWYRQLPEEGLKFMVYLQKENIIDESGMPKERFSAEFPKEGPSILRIQQVVRGDSAAYFCASSPIVGQSSGANVLTFGAGSRLTVL.

The V and J genes are TRBV19 and TRBJ2-1, with 12 nucleotides matching TRBD1. Germline V gene lookup returns CDR1 LNHDA and CDR2 SQIVND (reference sequence). J lost 9 bases, V lost 5 bases, and 8 bases had no gene match. This CDR3 has 15 residues. In nucleotides, the CDR3 is TGTGCCAGTAGTGCCGGGACAGGGGGCGCAGGTGAGCAGTTCTTC. Translating it yields CASSAGTGGAGEQFF.

This clonotype has a handful of counts. Because the CDR3's place on the DNA is in doubt, the DNA is left out and the CDR3 is given as listed by TCRdb. The chain uses TRBV6-5 and TRBJ2-5; TRBD1, the table's D call, was not compared with the DNA. The CDR3 has 19 residues if both end residues are counted. Germline V gives CDR1 MNHEY, CDR2 SVGAGI. CDR3 residues: CASRPGQFFGKGGQETQYF.

This clonotype was counted only a few times. This chain joins TRBV2 and TRBJ1-4; no firm D call. Trimming removed 2 bases at V and 10 bases at J, with 11 bases between. Per germline, CDR1 SNHLY and CDR2 FYNNEI. The CDR3 has 13 residues. CDR3 DNA sequence: TGTGCCAGCAGTGAAAACACCGCCCTAAAACTGTTTTTT. It translates to CASSENTALKLFF.

In its sample, this clonotype was seen a few times. The V gene is TRBV4-1, the J gene TRBJ2-7, with no clear D. V was cut by 1 base and J by 3 bases, with 16 bases left in between. The CDR3 has 16 amino acids. Germline-derived CDR1 and CDR2 are MGHRA and YSYEKL. CDR3 sequence reads: CASSQVLGSRYYEQYF. CDR3 bases: TGCGCCAGCAGCCAAGTCCTGGGCAGTCGCTACTACGAGCAGTACTTC.

This clonotype was seen more than once but under ten times. This chain joins TRBV6-5 and TRBJ2-3, with a tentative D call TRBD2 (5 bases). Per the germline V gene, CDR1 is MNHEY and CDR2 is SVGAGI. This CDR3 has 13 amino acids. The V end was cut by 10 bases, the J end by 1 base, with 12 bases between. Written as DNA, the CDR3 is TGTGCCACCGCGCATAGCGGCACAGATACGCAGTATTTT. It codes for CATAHSGTDTQYF.

The V gene is TRBV12-1, the J gene TRBJ1-1. TRBV12-1 is a listed pseudogene. The CDR3 contains 16 residues. The CDR3 sequence is CASSFKFRRKNTEAFF. DNA of the CDR3: TGTGCCAGCAGCTTTAAATTCCGGCGGAAGAACACTGAAGCTTTCTTT.

This clonotype was seen at least ten times. The V call is TRBV5-1, the J call TRBJ1-1, with D possibly matching TRBD1 (5 bases). Trimming took 4 bases from V and 5 from J, leaving 15 bases between them. The CDR3 runs 14 residues. Germline CDR1 SGHRS, CDR2 YFSETQ. CDR3 region: CASSVMGTATEAFF. DNA of the CDR3: TGCGCCAGCAGCGTAATGGGGACGGCAACTGAAGCTTTCTTT.